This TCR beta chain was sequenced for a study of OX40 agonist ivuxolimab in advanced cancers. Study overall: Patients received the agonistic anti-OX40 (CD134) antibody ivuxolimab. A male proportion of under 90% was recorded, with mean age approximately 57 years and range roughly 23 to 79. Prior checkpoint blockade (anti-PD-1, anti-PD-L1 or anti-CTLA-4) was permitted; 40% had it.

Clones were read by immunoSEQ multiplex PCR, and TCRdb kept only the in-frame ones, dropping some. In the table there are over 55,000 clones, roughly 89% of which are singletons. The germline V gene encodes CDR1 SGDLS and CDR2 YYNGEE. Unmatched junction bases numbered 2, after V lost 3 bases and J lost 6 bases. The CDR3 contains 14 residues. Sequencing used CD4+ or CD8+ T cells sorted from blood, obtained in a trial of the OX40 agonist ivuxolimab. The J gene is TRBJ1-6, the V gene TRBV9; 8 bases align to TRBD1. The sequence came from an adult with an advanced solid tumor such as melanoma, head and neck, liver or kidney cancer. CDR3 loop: CASSGDRSNSPLHF. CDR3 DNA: TGTGCCAGCAGCGGGGACAGGAGTAATTCACCCCTCCACTTT.